Given below is one TCR beta chain in context. Antigen specificity is unknown. This sample stems from a study of cytomegalovirus exposure and HLA in healthy donors. Study-level background: Of the donors genotyped, approximately 400 in all, about 80% fell in the Caucasian-associated ancestry cluster.

The CDR3 has 16 residues. Germline values: CDR1 SGHTA, CDR2 FQGNSA. V lost 5 bases to trimming and J lost 3 bases; unmatched junction nucleotides: 12. It was with 60 Vbeta and 13 Jbeta primers that the PCR ran. Generated by immunoSEQ multiplex PCR, the TCRdb table keeps only in-frame clones and is missing some. This table has 50,000 to 70,000 clones, 55% to 75% appearing once. Whole-study findings and limits: Of the V segments, some could not be distinguished, including TRBV6-2 and TRBV6-3, and were excluded.

The receptor was isolated from a man aged 40-55 years in good health and CMV-seropositive. The sample taken for sequencing was PBMCs. The chain couples TRBV7-2 to TRBJ2-7; 8 nucleotides align to TRBD1. This CDR3 reads CASSRNRGTGNYEQYF. The CDR3 bases are TGTGCCAGCAGCCGCAATCGGGGGACAGGAAACTACGAGCAGTACTTC.